Shown below are 29 T cell receptor beta chains from a single sample sequenced in a study of Ad26.COV2.S vaccination and SARS-CoV-2 variants. Treatment given: around 19 received Ad26.COV2.S at low or high dose, single or two shots; roughly five received placebo; per-sample allocation not given. Collection of the samples took place on day 63 after the first injection of vaccine or placebo. TCRdb keeps only in-frame clones here, not all; method: immunoSEQ multiplex PCR. Among approximately 460,000 clones listed, 80% to 90% were seen once. This specimen was peripheral blood, taken in a trial of Ad26.COV2.S vaccine versus placebo. The receptors stem from a person aged 18-60 years who received the Ad26.COV2.S COVID-19 vaccine or a placebo.

A few counts support this clone. The chain has TRBV28 and TRBJ2-7; TRBD2 matches at 15 bases. The ends lost 6 bases at V and 4 bases at J; junction bases unmatched: 1. CDR3 length equals 14 residues. Germline CDR1 is MDHEN and CDR2 is SYDVKM. The CDR3 is CASRGLAGGYEQYF. The CDR3 DNA sequence: TGTGCCAGCAGGGGACTAGCGGGAGGTTACGAGCAGTACTTC.

The rearrangement links TRBV11-1 to TRBJ2-5; 12 bases are a match to TRBD2. CDR1 is SGHAT and CDR2 is FQDESV in the germline V gene (reference sequence). V was pared by 5 bases and J by 5 bases, with 9 bases of the junction left unmatched. The CDR3 extends over 16 amino acids. CDR3 protein: CASSRTGLAGRETQYF. DNA of the CDR3: TGTGCCAGCAGCCGTACTGGACTAGCGGGGAGGGAGACCCAGTACTTC. Full variable domain (rest looked up from reference TRBV11-1 and TRBJ2-5): EAEVAQSPRYKITEKSQAVAFWCDPISGHATLYWYRQILGQGPELLVQFQDESVVDDSQLPKDRFSAERLKGVDSTLKIQPAELGDSAMYLCASSRTGLAGRETQYFGPGTRLLVL.

The genes are TRBV2 and TRBJ2-3; tentatively, D is TRBD1 or TRBD2 (6 bases each). The CDR3 contains 16 residues. V was cut by 4 bases and J by 1 base, with 15 bases left in between. Germline V gene lookup returns CDR1 SNHLY and CDR2 FYNNEI. The CDR3 region has the DNA TGTGCCAGCAGTGGTGGGGGAGGACAGCGCACAGATACGCAGTATTTT. Residues: CASSGGGGQRTDTQYF.

This CDR3 reads CASSLAAGEQYF. The CDR3 DNA reads TGTGCCAGCAGCTTGGCAGCGGGCGAGCAGTACTTC. This chain connects TRBV7-2 to TRBJ2-7, with D tentatively TRBD2 (6 bases). Trimming removed 3 bases from V and 6 bases from J, with 9 bases in between. Germline lookup yields CDR1 SGHTA and CDR2 FQGNSA. The CDR3 contains 12 residues.

With respect to this clone: The identical CDR3 is also encoded by other nucleotide sequences in the sample. This rearrangement joins TRBV5-4 to TRBJ2-5; D may be TRBD1 or TRBD2 (6 bases each). V was pared by 2 bases and J by 1 base, with 9 bases between. This CDR3 is 14 amino acids long. Germline V gene sequence: CDR1 SGHNT, CDR2 YYREEE (reference sequence). The CDR3 DNA reads TGTGCCAGCAGCTTAGGAGGGGGCCAAGAGACCCAGTACTTC. It encodes CASSLGGGQETQYF.

V and J are TRBV19 and TRBJ2-5; TRBD2 matches 9 bases. Germline values: CDR1 LNHDA, CDR2 SQIVND (reference sequence). The CDR3 sequence is 16 residues long. Unmatched junction bases numbered 6, after V lost 3 bases and J lost 1 base. The CDR3 nucleotides read TGTGCCAGTAGTATCATACTAGCGGGCCCCCAAGAGACCCAGTACTTC. This translates into CASSIILAGPQETQYF.

This chain joins TRBV5-4 and TRBJ1-1; 7 nucleotides match TRBD1. The CDR3 contains 15 residues. CDR1 and CDR2 (germline): SGHNT, YYREEE (reference sequence). The junction had 10 bases not matched to a gene; V was cut back by 4 bases and J by 4 bases. The CDR3 DNA sequence: TGTGCCAGCAGCCTGACTCCCTGGGACAGCACTGAAGCTTTCTTT. Translated, it gives CASSLTPWDSTEAFF.

The chain links TRBV29-1 to TRBJ2-2; 7 bases align to TRBD1. V shed 7 bases and J 2 bases; nucleotides not matched to a gene: 10. The germline gives CDR1 SQVTM, CDR2 ANQGSEA. The CDR3 spans 15 residues. CDR3 nucleotide sequence: TGCAGCGCGGGAAGTGGGACAGCTAACACCGGGGAGCTGTTTTTT. Its translation is CSAGSGTANTGELFF.

J is TRBJ2-2 and V is TRBV10-3; TRBD1 matches at 9 bases. This CDR3 has 14 amino acids. Germline V gene sequence: CDR1 ENHRY, CDR2 SYGVKD. The V and J ends lost 4 bases and 6 bases, in that order; junction bases with no gene match: 3. This CDR3 reads CAISGGQGSGELFF. Written as DNA, the CDR3 is TGTGCCATCAGTGGAGGACAGGGGTCCGGGGAGCTGTTTTTT.

The V gene is TRBV7-2, the J gene TRBJ1-5; 12 bases are a match to TRBD1. Trimming removed 5 bases from V and 6 bases from J; junction bases left unmatched: 5. The V gene's germline CDR1 is SGHTA and CDR2 FQGNSA. The CDR3 covers 15 residues. The CDR3, as DNA: TGTGCCAGCAGCCTAGGGACAGGGGGCTTTCAGCCCCAGCATTTT. This codes for CASSLGTGGFQPQHF. The whole variable domain, remainder taken from reference TRBV7-2 and TRBJ1-5, is GAGVSQSPSNKVTEKGKDVELRCDPISGHTALYWYRQSLGQGLEFLIYFQGNSAPDKSGLPSDRFSAERTGGSVSTLTIQRTQQEDSAVYLCASSLGTGGFQPQHFGDGTRLSIL.

The CDR3 protein is CASSYAGTPETQYF. CDR3 coding DNA: TGTGCCAGCAGTTACGCTGGGACACCGGAGACCCAGTACTTC. V is TRBV6-6 and J is TRBJ2-5, with D perhaps TRBD1 (6 bases). The V end was cut by 2 bases, the J end by 5 bases, with 12 bases between. The CDR3 covers 14 residues. From germline, CDR1 is MNHNY and CDR2 SVGAGI (reference sequence).

The chain is built from TRBV4-1 and TRBJ2-1; 12 positions agree with TRBD2. The CDR3 is made up of 17 amino acids. Trimming removed 6 bases from V and 7 bases from J; junction bases left unmatched: 13. CDR1 and CDR2 from the germline V gene are MGHRA and YSYEKL. In DNA, the CDR3 is TGCGCCAGCAGTCTCCGAATCCTAGCGGGAGGGCGGAATGAGCAGTTCTTC. Amino acids: CASSLRILAGGRNEQFF.

This clone has only a few counts. The CDR3 DNA reads as TGTGCCAACCGCTTGACCTATAATTCACCCCTCCACTTT. This codes for CANRLTYNSPLHF. V is TRBV10-3 and J is TRBJ1-6; D unresolved. The germline V gene has CDR1 ENHRY and CDR2 SYGVKD. The CDR3 contains 13 residues. The V and J ends lost 10 bases and 2 bases respectively, with 9 bases between them.

As regards this clone: Different DNA sequences within this sample yield the same CDR3. The V and J genes are TRBV27 and TRBJ1-5, with D maybe TRBD1 (5 bases). The ends were cut back, 6 bases at V and 2 bases at J, with 11 bases in the middle. The CDR3 loop spans 14 amino acids. Germline CDR1 reads MNHEY; CDR2 reads SMNVEV (reference sequence). CDR3 loop: CASSLGVGNQPQHF. For the CDR3, the DNA is TGTGCCAGCAGCTTGGGGGTAGGCAATCAGCCCCAGCATTTT.

The count of this clone is one. The sample contains more than one DNA sequence encoding this CDR3. The V call is TRBV30, the J call TRBJ1-4, with 8 bases identical to TRBD1. Germline CDR1 reads GTSNPN; CDR2 reads SVGIG (reference sequence). This CDR3 region has 14 residues. J lost 4 bases, V lost 3 bases, and 4 bases had no gene match. CDR3 DNA: TGTGCCTGGAGCCTCGGACAGGGTAATGAAAAACTGTTTTTT. This encodes CAWSLGQGNEKLFF.

The genes are TRBV6-1 and TRBJ1-5, with 7 positions matching TRBD1. CDR3 length: 14 amino acids. CDR1 is MNHNS and CDR2 is SASEGT in the germline V gene. V lost 3 bases to trimming and J lost 4 bases; unmatched junction nucleotides: 3. The CDR3 nucleotides read TGTGCCAGCAGTGAGGTACAGGGGAATCAGCCCCAGCATTTT. Protein sequence: CASSEVQGNQPQHF.

This clone was counted between two and nine times. The V and J genes are TRBV25-1 and TRBJ1-3; D gene uncertain. The CDR3 is 15 amino acids. The V gene's germline CDR1 is MGHDK and CDR2 SYGVNS. Between the trimmed V and J ends, which lost 1 base and 6 bases, there was a span of 13 bases. The CDR3 spells CASSESPLGSNTIYF. The CDR3 DNA sequence: TGTGCCAGCAGTGAATCCCCGCTCGGCTCAAACACCATATATTTT.

V and J are TRBV2 and TRBJ2-1; 8 bases line up with TRBD2. The CDR3 consists of 15 residues. CDR1 and CDR2 (germline): SNHLY, FYNNEI. The junction had 9 bases not matched to a gene; V was cut back by 7 bases and J by 4 bases. The DNA of the CDR3 is TGTGCCAGCAACGGTAGCGGGGAGAAATACAATGAGCAGTTCTTC. Translation gives CASNGSGEKYNEQFF.

The rearrangement links TRBV3-1 (or the pseudogene TRBV3-2) to TRBJ2-1; 9 bases match TRBD2. This CDR3 is built from 14 residues. Germline lookup yields CDR1 LGHDT and CDR2 YNNKEL (reference sequence). V lost 3 bases, J lost 8 bases, and 5 bases stayed unmatched. The CDR3 DNA reads TGTGCCAGCAGCCATCGCGGGGGGGGTGATGAGCAGTTCTTC. Protein: CASSHRGGGDEQFF.

The chain links TRBV4-1 to TRBJ2-4; the D is unclear. Trimming stripped 0 bases from V and 14 bases from J, with 17 bases between. The CDR3 sequence is 14 residues long. Germline V CDR1 and CDR2: MGHRA, YSYEKL. In DNA, the CDR3 is TGCGCCAGCAGCCAAGATTGGGCGGCCACGAAGGAGTACTTC. Translating gives CASSQDWAATKEYF.

The genes are TRBV12-3 or TRBV12-4 and TRBJ1-2; D is unresolved. The CDR3 has 12 residues. Trimming left V 5 bases short and J 2 bases short, with 6 bases between. The CDR3 region has the DNA TGTGCCAGCAGTGGAGCCAACTATGGCTACACCTTC. It codes for CASSGANYGYTF.

This clone has just one count. The V gene is TRBV2, the J gene TRBJ2-1, with TRBD1 identical over 8 bases. Germline V gene lookup returns CDR1 SNHLY and CDR2 FYNNEI. This CDR3 region has 17 residues. Trimming at V came to 5 bases and at J to 7 bases, leaving 16 bases not matched to a gene. The CDR3 sequence: CASSFPQTGQGTNEQFF. CDR3 sequence (DNA): TGTGCCAGCAGTTTCCCCCAAACCGGACAGGGAACGAATGAGCAGTTCTTC.

The chain couples TRBV11-2 to TRBJ1-1, with 7 bases identical to TRBD1. V lost 3 bases, J lost 9 bases, and 4 bases stayed unmatched. The CDR3 has 12 residues. CDR1 SGHAT and CDR2 FQNNGV come from the germline V gene. The DNA for the CDR3 is TGTGCCAGCAGCTTTCTGACAGGGAAAGCTTTCTTT. The encoded protein is CASSFLTGKAFF.

The chain links TRBV7-9 to TRBJ2-7; TRBD1 or TRBD2 may be the D gene (5 bases each). Per germline, CDR1 SEHNR and CDR2 FQNEAQ (reference sequence). The CDR3 runs to 16 residues. V dropped 5 bases and J dropped 7 bases, with 24 bases sitting between them. CDR3: CASSPSGRRVVSEQYF. In DNA, the CDR3 is TGTGCCAGCAGCCCCTCGGGACGCCGGGTTGTGAGTGAGCAGTACTTC.

The chain employs TRBV2 and TRBJ2-3; either TRBD1 or TRBD2 may supply D (5 bases each). The germline V gene has CDR1 SNHLY and CDR2 FYNNEI. The CDR3 runs 10 residues. V lost 6 bases, J lost 8 bases, and 6 bases lay in between. CDR3 bases: TGTGCCAGCAGGGGGGTTACGCAGTATTTT. As protein: CASRGVTQYF.

Worth noting for this clone: Other DNA sequences in this specimen translate into the identical CDR3. The chain is built from TRBV9 and TRBJ2-2; TRBD2 aligns across 12 bases. Germline values: CDR1 SGDLS, CDR2 YYNGEE. This CDR3 is built from 16 residues. The V segment lost 0 bases and the J segment 5 bases; nucleotides outside the gene matches: 2. CDR3 DNA: TGTGCCAGCAGCGTAGGACTAGCGGGAGTTACCGGGGAGCTGTTTTTT. Translating gives CASSVGLAGVTGELFF.

The chain couples TRBV6-6 to TRBJ1-5, with TRBD1 matching over 7 bases. This CDR3 is built from 13 residues. V lost 6 bases, J lost 5 bases, and 4 bases stayed unmatched. CDR1 is MNHNY and CDR2 is SVGAGI in the germline V gene (reference sequence). As DNA, the CDR3 is TGTGCCAGCAGGGCGGGACAGCATCAGCCCCAGCATTTT. Its translation: CASRAGQHQPQHF.

V is TRBV18 and J is TRBJ1-5; unclear D gene. The germline V gene encodes CDR1 KGHSH and CDR2 LQKENI. CDR3 length: 13 residues. V was clipped by 8 bases and J by 2 bases, with 10 bases between them. The CDR3 is CASGVFGNQPQHF. Written as DNA, the CDR3 is TGTGCCAGCGGGGTTTTTGGCAATCAGCCCCAGCATTTT.

The chain recombines TRBV20-1 with TRBJ1-4; D gene unclear. Germline V gene lookup returns CDR1 DFQATT and CDR2 SNEGSKA (reference sequence). The CDR3 runs 15 residues. V was shortened by 3 bases and J by 0 bases, with 11 bases between the two germline ends. CDR3 sequence reads: CSASLHRATNEKLFF. The CDR3 coding sequence is TGCAGTGCTAGTTTGCATCGCGCAACTAATGAAAAACTGTTTTTT.